One T cell receptor (beta chain) is described in this entry. Its specificity is not known. Repertoires were generated with immunoSEQ multiplex PCR, while TCRdb's copy carries only in-frame clones and drops some. The profile shows 10,000 to 13,000 clones, around four fifths of them singletons. The data stem from a study of high-grade serous ovarian cancer treatment subgroups. Points from the study as a whole: Same-patient tumor repertoires overlapped at about 0.11 to 0.8; different patients barely overlapped.

The tumor samples were collected prior to definitive surgery or chemotherapy. Germline CDR1 SEHNR, CDR2 FQNEAQ (reference sequence). Between the trimmed V and J ends, which lost 2 bases and 0 bases, there was a span of 10 bases. This CDR3 comprises 16 residues. Source material: tumor tissue. This TCR derives from a human donor with high-grade serous ovarian cancer. The chain is built from TRBV7-9 and TRBJ2-2; a weak D match, TRBD1 (5 bases). The CDR3 sequence is CASSLRAGTNTGELFF. CDR3 DNA sequence: TGTGCCAGCAGCTTACGGGCAGGGACGAACACCGGGGAGCTGTTTTTT.